The 18 T cell receptor beta chains reported below all come from one sample, sequenced in a study of shared clonotypes between healthy human individuals. Assay used: immunoSEQ multiplex PCR; TCRdb lists only in-frame clones, some missing. The sample yields roughly 640,000 clones, approximately 74% seen once. The specimen was memory CD4+ T cells sorted from blood. Specified subset: CD45RA-negative fraction. These receptors were collected from a woman under 40 in good health.

The chain uses TRBV15 and TRBJ2-7, with 8 bases identical to TRBD1. Germline loops: CDR1 LNHNV, CDR2 YYDKDF (reference sequence). V gave up 4 bases and J gave up 6 bases; unmatched junction bases: 8. The CDR3 has 14 residues. DNA of the CDR3: TGTGCCACCAGCACCGACAGGGGTGACGGCGAGCAGTACTTC. This codes for CATSTDRGDGEQYF.

The rearrangement joins TRBV27 to TRBJ2-7; 9 positions match TRBD1. The CDR3 length is 13 residues. Germline lookup yields CDR1 MNHEY and CDR2 SMNVEV (reference sequence). Trimming took 8 bases from V and 6 from J; bases not matched to a gene: 8. The CDR3 region is CASHRGTGFEQYF. The CDR3 DNA reads TGTGCCAGCCACCGTGGGACAGGGTTCGAGCAGTACTTC.

V gene TRBV28 combines with J gene TRBJ1-2; weak D call: TRBD1 (6 bases). The V end was cut by 6 bases, the J end by 2 bases, with 19 bases between. The CDR3 is made up of 16 amino acids. The V gene's germline CDR1 is MDHEN and CDR2 SYDVKM. CDR3 DNA sequence: TGTGCCAGCAGCCTAGGAGGGGGGGCGTTGAACTATGGCTACACCTTC. It yields the protein CASSLGGGALNYGYTF.

The CDR3 sequence: CASNGVYEQYF. CDR3 DNA sequence: TGTGCCAGCAATGGTGTCTACGAGCAGTACTTC. The V call is TRBV2, the J call TRBJ2-7; D unresolved. Germline V gives CDR1 SNHLY, CDR2 FYNNEI. With 7 bases removed from V and 3 bases from J, the gap between germline ends came to 7 bases. The CDR3 is 11 residues long. The whole variable domain, remainder taken from reference TRBV2 and TRBJ2-7, is EPEVTQTPSHQVTQMGQEVILRCVPISNHLYFYWYRQILGQKVEFLVSFYNNEISEKSEIFDDQFSVERPDGSNFTLKIRSTKLEDSAMYFCASNGVYEQYFGPGTRLTVT.

This chain connects TRBV13 to TRBJ1-2, with D perhaps matching TRBD1 (5 bases). V was cut by 5 bases and J by 3 bases, with 10 bases left in between. The CDR3 sequence is 13 residues long. Germline V gives CDR1 PRHDT, CDR2 FYEKMQ (reference sequence). The CDR3 DNA sequence: TGTGCCAGCAGCGGAGGGGAGGACTATGGCTACACCTTC. Translated, it gives CASSGGEDYGYTF.

In DNA, the CDR3 is TGTGCCAGCTCATCTCAGAGGACGGGAACGAACACTGAAGCTTTCTTT. Translation gives CASSSQRTGTNTEAFF. The V gene is TRBV18, the J gene TRBJ1-1; D not certain. The germline V gene encodes CDR1 KGHSH and CDR2 LQKENI. V gave up 5 bases and J gave up 1 base, with 17 bases separating them. This CDR3 region has 16 residues.

The rearrangement joins TRBV5-1 to TRBJ1-6; no reliable D call. CDR1 and CDR2 from the germline V gene are SGHRS and YFSETQ. The CDR3 has 14 residues. V gave up 4 bases and J gave up 10 bases, with 15 bases separating them. CDR3 in DNA: TGCGCCAGCAGCCGAAGGGCAGAGAACTCACCCCTCCACTTT. Its protein is CASSRRAENSPLHF.

This chain links TRBV28 with TRBJ2-3, with TRBD2 identical over 15 bases. This CDR3 comprises 15 residues. Per germline, CDR1 MDHEN and CDR2 SYDVKM. With 6 bases clipped from V and 6 bases from J, the junction kept 4 bases outside the gene matches. This CDR3 is CASRRTSGRVDTQYF. The DNA of the CDR3 is TGTGCCAGCAGGCGGACTAGCGGGAGGGTCGATACGCAGTATTTT.

The chain employs TRBV5-5 and TRBJ1-1; D call uncertain. Trimming left V 0 bases short and J 0 bases short, with 0 bases between. CDR3 length: 12 amino acids. CDR1 is SGHKS, CDR2 YYEKEE, per germline (reference sequence). CDR3 nucleotide sequence: TGTGCCAGCAGCTTGGTGAACACTGAAGCTTTCTTT. This codes for CASSLVNTEAFF.

The chain has TRBV18 and TRBJ1-1, with D hard to call. V dropped 1 base and J dropped 3 bases, with 3 bases sitting between them. The CDR3 runs to 12 residues. Germline V lookup: CDR1 KGHSH, CDR2 LQKENI. The CDR3 reads CASSPHDTEAFF. The CDR3 DNA follows: TGTGCCAGCTCACCACACGACACTGAAGCTTTCTTT.

V gene TRBV6-6 combines with J gene TRBJ1-5; 7 bases are shared with TRBD1. In germline, CDR1 is MNHNY, CDR2 SVGAGI (reference sequence). The trim removed 2 bases at V and 6 bases at J, leaving 7 bases unmatched. This CDR3 has 15 amino acids. The CDR3 region is CASSYGRGLVQPQHF. DNA of the CDR3: TGTGCCAGCAGTTACGGGAGGGGGCTTGTTCAGCCCCAGCATTTT.

Points on this clone: An end of the junction does not agree with germline; a read error may underlie this. V and J are TRBV5-1 and TRBJ2-3; 8 bases fit TRBD2. The CDR3 has 16 residues. From germline, CDR1 is SGHRS and CDR2 YFSETQ. CDR3 DNA: TGCGCCAGCAGATTGGCGTTGGGCGCGGGAGGAGATACGCAGTATTTT. It specifies CASRLALGAGGDTQYF.

This clone was detected many times. The rearrangement uses TRBV7-2 and TRBJ2-7, with TRBD2 identical over 9 bases. Germline CDR1 reads SGHTA; CDR2 reads FQGNSA. The CDR3 has 15 amino acids. V lost 2 bases, J lost 2 bases, and 4 bases stayed unmatched. The CDR3 sequence: CASSLNAGGAYEQYF. CDR3 coding DNA: TGTGCCAGCAGCTTAAATGCGGGAGGGGCCTACGAGCAGTACTTC.

The chain recombines TRBV14 with TRBJ2-7, with D possibly being TRBD2 (6 bases). Per the germline V gene, CDR1 is SGHDN and CDR2 is FVKESK. This CDR3 comprises 14 residues. V was pared by 4 bases and J by 1 base, with 11 bases between. CDR3 DNA sequence: TGTGCCAGCAGCCCGGACTACCTTTCCTACGAGCAGTACTTC. Translated: CASSPDYLSYEQYF.

Comment on this clone: Other DNA variants within this sample encode the same CDR3. This sequence joins TRBV5-1 and TRBJ2-3; TRBD2 agrees at 13 bases. The V and J ends lost 3 bases and 4 bases, in that order; junction bases with no gene match: 5. CDR1 SGHRS and CDR2 YFSETQ come from the germline V gene. The CDR3 consists of 16 residues. The chain's CDR3 is CASSSGLAGVPDTQYF. CDR3 nucleotide sequence: TGCGCCAGCAGCTCAGGACTAGCGGGAGTTCCAGATACGCAGTATTTT.

V is TRBV28 and J is TRBJ2-7, with D possibly TRBD1 on 6 matching bases. Looked up from germline, CDR1 is MDHEN and CDR2 is SYDVKM. V lost 10 bases and J 2 bases, leaving 15 bases between the germline ends. CDR3 size: 13 residues. For the CDR3, the DNA is TGTGCCACCCAGGGGACGGAGACCTACGAGCAGTACTTC. Its protein product is CATQGTETYEQYF.

This clone was seen at least ten times. The chain combines TRBV2 with TRBJ1-1; D unclear. Looked up from germline, CDR1 is SNHLY and CDR2 is FYNNEI. V lost 8 bases to trimming and J lost 1 base, with 14 bases between them. This CDR3 region has 14 residues. CDR3 DNA sequence: TGTGCCAGCTCGATCAACATACAGAACACTGAAGCTTTCTTT. As protein: CASSINIQNTEAFF.

In its sample, this clone was seen once. The chain couples TRBV19 to TRBJ2-7, with D unresolved. The CDR3 contains 11 residues. Trimming took off 0 bases at V and 5 bases at J, with 2 bases between the two ends. Germline V gene sequence: CDR1 LNHDA, CDR2 SQIVND (reference sequence). In DNA, the CDR3 is TGTGCCAGTAGTATAGAGAACGAGCAGTACTTC. Translation gives CASSIENEQYF.